This T cell receptor (beta chain) was captured in a study of cytomegalovirus exposure and HLA in healthy donors. This clone has only a few counts. Its specificity is unknown. The study, taken as a whole, reports: Immune exposure information available was restricted to CMV serostatus.

It was with 60 Vbeta and 13 Jbeta primers that the PCR ran. Sequencing was performed with immunoSEQ multiplex PCR; in TCRdb, only in-frame clones are kept and a portion is missing. The data show about 150,000 clones, approximately 69% seen once. V was shortened by 3 bases and J by 7 bases, with 11 bases between the two germline ends. Germline V gene sequence: CDR1 SGDLS, CDR2 YYNGEE. There are 14 residues in the CDR3. The sample comprised PBMCs. The chain has TRBV9 and TRBJ1-6, with a possible D match to TRBD1 (5 bases). The sequence was collected from a man aged 30 to 39 in good health and CMV-seronegative. The CDR3 sequence: CASSAGTGNSPLHF. The DNA for the CDR3 is TGTGCCAGCAGCGCCGGGACTGGGAATTCACCCCTCCACTTT. Supplemented by reference TRBV9 and TRBJ1-6, the full variable domain reads DSGVTQTPKHLITATGQRVTLRCSPRSGDLSVYWYQQSLDQGLQFLIQYYNGEERAKGNILERFSAQQFPDLHSELNLSSLELGDSALYFCASSAGTGNSPLHFGNGTRLTVT.